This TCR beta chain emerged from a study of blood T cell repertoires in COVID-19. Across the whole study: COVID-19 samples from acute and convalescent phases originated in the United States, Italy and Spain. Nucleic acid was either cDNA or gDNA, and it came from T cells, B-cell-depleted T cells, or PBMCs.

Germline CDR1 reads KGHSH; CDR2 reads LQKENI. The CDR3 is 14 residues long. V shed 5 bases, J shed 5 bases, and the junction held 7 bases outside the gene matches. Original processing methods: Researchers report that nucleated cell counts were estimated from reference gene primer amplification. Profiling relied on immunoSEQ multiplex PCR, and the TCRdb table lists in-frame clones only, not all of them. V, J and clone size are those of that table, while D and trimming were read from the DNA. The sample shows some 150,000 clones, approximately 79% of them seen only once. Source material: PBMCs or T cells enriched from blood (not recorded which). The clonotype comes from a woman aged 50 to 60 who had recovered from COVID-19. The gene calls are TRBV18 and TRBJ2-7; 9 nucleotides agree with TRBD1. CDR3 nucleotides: TGTGCCAGCTCATACGGGACAGGGTGGAACGAGCAGTACTTC. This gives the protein CASSYGTGWNEQYF.